Below, 3 T cell receptor beta chains from the same sample are listed, as sequenced in a study of blood T cell repertoires in COVID-19. Generated by immunoSEQ multiplex PCR, the TCRdb table keeps only in-frame clones and is missing some. The table lists 120,000 or so clones, 85% to 90% of them singletons. The sequencing input was peripheral blood. Receptor source: a woman between 70 and 85 years old with acute or convalescent COVID-19.

The V and J genes are TRBV28 and TRBJ1-6, with TRBD1 identical over 7 bases. The CDR3 is 14 amino acids. With V trimmed by 2 bases and J by 7 bases, 2 bases remained unmatched. Germline CDR1 and CDR2: MDHEN and SYDVKM. The DNA for the CDR3 is TGTGCCAGCAGTTTAGGGACAGAGAATTCACCCCTCCACTTT. Amino acid sequence: CASSLGTENSPLHF.

V and J are TRBV6-2 or TRBV6-3 and TRBJ1-2; 7 nucleotides match TRBD1. The trim removed 4 bases at V and 7 bases at J, leaving 9 bases unmatched. CDR1 is MNHEY and CDR2 is SVGEGT in the germline V gene. The CDR3 covers 14 residues. The CDR3 bases are TGTGCCAGCAGTTCTAACGACAGGGTCGCTGGCTACACCTTC. It translates to CASSSNDRVAGYTF.

This chain connects TRBV3-1 (or the pseudogene TRBV3-2) to TRBJ1-1; D may be TRBD1 (5 bases). The CDR3 consists of 14 residues. The germline CDR1 and CDR2 sequences are LGHDT and YNNKEL (reference sequence). With 2 bases removed from V and 7 bases from J, the gap between germline ends came to 14 bases. CDR3 bases: TGTGCCAGCAGCCAAACCGGCAGGGCAGGTGAAGCTTTCTTT. Translated: CASSQTGRAGEAFF.